The 14 T cell receptor beta chains presented below share a single source sample, sequenced in a study of blood T cell repertoires in COVID-19. Assay used: immunoSEQ multiplex PCR; TCRdb lists only in-frame clones, some missing. Of under 300,000 clones detected, 70% to 90% appear once; the ten largest clones hold approximately 6.2%. Sequenced input: peripheral blood. The receptors come from a man aged 60 to 75 with acute or convalescent COVID-19.

The gene calls are TRBV28 and TRBJ1-1; no reliable D call. The CDR3 has 16 amino acids. The V gene's germline CDR1 is MDHEN and CDR2 SYDVKM. V lost 7 bases and J lost 4, with 22 bases in between. The CDR3 protein is CASNSPVQAEGTEAFF. DNA of the CDR3: TGTGCCAGCAATTCCCCCGTTCAGGCCGAGGGCACTGAAGCTTTCTTT.

The chain has TRBV3-1 (or the pseudogene TRBV3-2) and TRBJ2-7; weak D call: TRBD2 (6 bases). From germline, CDR1 is LGHDT and CDR2 YNNKEL (reference sequence). The CDR3 totals 13 residues. The ends were cut back, 2 bases at V and 4 bases at J, with 9 bases in the middle. The CDR3 DNA is TGTGCCAGCAGCCAACGCGGGGTTTACGAGCAGTACTTC. Translating gives CASSQRGVYEQYF.

This chain connects TRBV20-1 to TRBJ2-5; 7 positions match TRBD2. This CDR3 comprises 15 residues. Germline lookup yields CDR1 DFQATT and CDR2 SNEGSKA (reference sequence). The J segment lost 5 bases and the V segment lost 3 bases, leaving 12 bases of the junction unmatched. CDR3 region: CSASDFAGVRETQYF. The CDR3 DNA reads as TGCAGTGCTAGTGATTTTGCGGGAGTCAGGGAGACCCAGTACTTC.

The chain employs TRBV27 and TRBJ1-2; D perhaps matches TRBD1 (6 bases). Trimming removed 0 bases at V and 8 bases at J, with 19 bases between. CDR1 and CDR2 (germline): MNHEY, SMNVEV (reference sequence). This CDR3 comprises 16 residues. The CDR3 region is CASSLSIGRGFGGYTF. For the CDR3, the DNA is TGTGCCAGCAGTTTATCGATCGGCAGGGGATTCGGCGGCTACACCTTC.

V and J are TRBV11-3 and TRBJ2-2; D is ambiguous. Trimming took 3 bases from V and 4 from J, leaving 9 bases between them. This CDR3 has 14 residues. The germline gives CDR1 SGHNT, CDR2 YENEEA. CDR3 sequence reads: CASSFEASTGELFF. The CDR3 DNA sequence: TGTGCCAGCAGCTTTGAGGCGAGCACCGGGGAGCTGTTTTTT.

This rearrangement joins TRBV30 to TRBJ2-3; 9 nucleotides line up with TRBD2. CDR3 length equals 14 residues. Germline lookup yields CDR1 GTSNPN and CDR2 SVGIG (reference sequence). The trim removed 2 bases at V and 4 bases at J, leaving 4 bases unmatched. The CDR3 loop is CAWSRGRGADTQYF. The CDR3 DNA reads as TGTGCCTGGAGTCGCGGGAGGGGGGCAGATACGCAGTATTTT. Together with reference TRBV30 and TRBJ2-3, the CDR3 gives the full variable domain: SQTIHQWPATLVQPVGSPLSLECTVEGTSNPNLYWYRQAAGRGLQLLFYSVGIGQISSEVPQNLSASRPQDRQFILSSKKLLLSDSGFYLCAWSRGRGADTQYFGPGTRLTVL.

J is TRBJ2-1 and V is TRBV15, with 9 positions matching TRBD2. V gave up 0 bases and J gave up 5 bases; unmatched junction bases: 5. CDR3 length: 16 residues. The V gene's germline CDR1 is LNHNV and CDR2 YYDKDF (reference sequence). The CDR3 is CATSRDRLAGNNEQFF. CDR3 nucleotide sequence: TGTGCCACCAGCAGAGATAGGCTAGCGGGAAACAATGAGCAGTTCTTC.

Details on this clone: Mismatch with germline at one junction end may stem from a read error. The rearrangement links TRBV27 to TRBJ2-7; TRBD2 agrees at 8 bases. The CDR3 totals 15 residues. Germline CDR1 and CDR2: MNHEY and SMNVEV (reference sequence). CDR3 in DNA: TGTGCCAGCAGTCCCCCGGGAGGGCCCTCCAACGAGCAGTACTTC. It is translated as CASSPPGGPSNEQYF.

The rearrangement uses TRBV7-2 and TRBJ2-7, with TRBD2 identical over 11 bases. CDR3 length equals 15 residues. Trimming cost V 4 bases and J 4 bases; bases outside gene matches: 6. CDR1 is SGHTA and CDR2 is FQGNSA in the germline V gene. CDR3 sequence: CASSSLAGGYYEQYF. CDR3 nucleotide sequence: TGTGCCAGCAGCTCTCTAGCGGGAGGATATTACGAGCAGTACTTC. Full variable domain (remainder filled in from reference TRBV7-2 and TRBJ2-7): GAGVSQSPSNKVTEKGKDVELRCDPISGHTALYWYRQSLGQGLEFLIYFQGNSAPDKSGLPSDRFSAERTGGSVSTLTIQRTQQEDSAVYLCASSSLAGGYYEQYFGPGTRLTVT.

The genes are TRBV12-3 or TRBV12-4 and TRBJ1-1, with 7 positions matching TRBD1. The CDR3 runs 11 residues. V was clipped by 7 bases and J by 11 bases; unmatched bases: 7. CDR3 in amino acids: CASIRTGRAFF. The CDR3 nucleotides read TGTGCCAGCATTCGGACAGGTCGGGCTTTCTTT.

The chain is built from TRBV6-5 and TRBJ2-7; 10 nucleotides agree with TRBD1. CDR3 size: 15 residues. V trimming: 6 bases; J trimming: 4 bases; junction bases outside the gene matches: 9. Germline lookup yields CDR1 MNHEY and CDR2 SVGAGI. The CDR3 is CASRPRDRGLYEQYF. DNA of the CDR3: TGTGCCAGCAGACCGAGGGACAGGGGATTATACGAGCAGTACTTC.

The chain couples TRBV7-2 to TRBJ2-5; 10 bases line up with TRBD1. The V segment lost 3 bases and the J segment 5 bases; nucleotides outside the gene matches: 3. The germline V gene encodes CDR1 SGHTA and CDR2 FQGNSA. This CDR3 region has 14 residues. CDR3 in amino acids: CASSLGQGLETQYF. DNA of the CDR3: TGTGCCAGCAGCTTGGGACAGGGGTTGGAGACCCAGTACTTC.

This clone has only a few counts. The chain links TRBV7-6 to TRBJ1-2; weak D call: TRBD1 (5 bases). V gave up 6 bases and J gave up 2 bases, with 10 bases separating them. This CDR3 contains 13 residues. CDR1 and CDR2 (germline): SGHVS, FNYEAQ. CDR3 residues: CASSPDSNYGYTF. CDR3 in DNA: TGTGCCAGCAGTCCCGACAGCAACTATGGCTACACCTTC.

This clone was seen a few times. The genes are TRBV19 and TRBJ1-1; 8 bases fit TRBD1. There are 14 residues in the CDR3. Germline values: CDR1 LNHDA, CDR2 SQIVND (reference sequence). Trimming cost V 6 bases and J 4 bases; bases outside gene matches: 7. The CDR3 sequence: CASSSPDRVTEAFF. The CDR3, as DNA: TGTGCCAGTAGCTCCCCGGACAGGGTCACTGAAGCTTTCTTT.